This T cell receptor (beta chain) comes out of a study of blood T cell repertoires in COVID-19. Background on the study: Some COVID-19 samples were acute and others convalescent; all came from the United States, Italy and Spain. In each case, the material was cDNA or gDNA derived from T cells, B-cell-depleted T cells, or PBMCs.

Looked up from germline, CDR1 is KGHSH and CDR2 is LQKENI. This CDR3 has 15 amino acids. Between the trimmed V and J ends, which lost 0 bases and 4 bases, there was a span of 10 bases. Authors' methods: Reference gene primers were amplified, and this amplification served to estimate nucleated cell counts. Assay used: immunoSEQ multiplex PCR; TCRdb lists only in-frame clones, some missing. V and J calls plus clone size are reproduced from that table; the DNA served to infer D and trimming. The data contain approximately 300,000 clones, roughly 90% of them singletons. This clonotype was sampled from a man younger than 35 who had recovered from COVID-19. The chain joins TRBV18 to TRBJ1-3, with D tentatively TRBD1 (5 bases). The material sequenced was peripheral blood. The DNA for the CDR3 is TGTGCCAGCTCACCACCGTCAGGGCCGGGAAACACCATATATTTT. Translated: CASSPPSGPGNTIYF. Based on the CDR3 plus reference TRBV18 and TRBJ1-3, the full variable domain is NAGVMQNPRHLVRRRGQEARLRCSPMKGHSHVYWYRQLPEEGLKFMVYLQKENIIDESGMPKERFSAEFPKEGPSILRIQQVVRGDSAAYFCASSPPSGPGNTIYFGEGSWLTVV.